This T cell receptor (beta chain) was observed in a study of PD-L1 blockade in urothelial cancer (dated by TCRdb to 2017 to 2019). About the study as a whole: Every patient began therapy around 2014 and was given atezolizumab 1,200 mg intravenously every 3 weeks. About 90% of the roughly 29 patients were identified as males with urothelial cancer of bladder origin, and a prior smoking history was reported by 18 of 29 patients. An ECOG performance status of 0 or 1 was recorded for the patients, and 0 to 3 prior chemotherapy regimens had been received by the patients. Blood samples were analyzed at 3 weeks after treatment start (second dose) and at 6 weeks after treatment start. A median of around 150,000 T cells and some 90,000 unique TCRs was obtained from blood samples, and a median clonality of about 0.08 was observed. Somatic, immune and clinical correlates of response to PD-L1 blockade with atezolizumab in urothelial cancer were the focus of an exploratory multi-omic analysis. Pretreatment tumor samples, along with matched peripheral blood collected serially before and after atezolizumab treatment, underwent TCR sequencing. Progression-free survival longer than 6 months counted as durable clinical benefit, and TCR features were additionally tested against both progression-free and overall survival. In the same patients who had TCR sequencing, pretreatment tumors also underwent whole exome sequencing and RNA sequencing. Durable clinical benefit was achieved by nine patients and was not achieved by 20 patients. Around 30 patients had pretreatment blood TCR-seq, 24 had at least one posttreatment blood collection, and 24 had tumor TCR-seq. What the work shows at the level of the full study, not this receptor alone: Because the sample size was small (n ≈ 30) and many exploratory analyses were performed, the results are intended to be hypothesis-generating. At 3 weeks after the start of treatment, tumor-associated TCR clones in peripheral blood had expanded more in patients with durable benefit (n ≈ 22, p = 0.022). Improved progression-free and overall survival was associated with having pretreatment peripheral blood TCR clonality below the median.

Each PCR received spiked-in synthetic TCR analog templates so that absolute template abundance could be estimated from read counts. Using the immunoSEQ assay, TCRbeta CDR3 regions were amplified from genomic DNA with bias-controlled V and J gene primers. Sequencing of rearranged TCRbeta segments was done at approximately 20X coverage. The source study handled its data this way. Clustering was used to correct sequencing errors, and CDR3s were annotated against IMGT to assign V, D and J genes. Out-of-frame and stop-codon sequences were excluded, and only productive TCRbeta rearrangements were used in downstream analyses. Clonality was computed as one minus Shannon entropy normalized by the log of the number of unique productive sequences. Clones differing between time points or between blood and tumor were identified by Fisher's exact test with Benjamini-Hochberg correction at adjusted p below 0.01. TCRdb re-hosts the immuneACCESS table, in-frame sequences only. Its copies lack some clones; in the studies checked, an unresolved V gene accounts for under half of them, and the cause for the rest is not known. V and J calls plus clone size are reproduced from that table; the DNA served to infer D and trimming. This sample holds approximately 48,000 clones; roughly 78% were observed only once. The biggest ten clones account for less than 11% of the sample.

CDR1 and CDR2, per the germline V gene (reference sequence), are MNHNY and SVGAGI. The junction shows trimming of 6 bases on V and 3 bases on J, plus 11 bases between the germline ends. The CDR3, from cysteine to phenylalanine, totals 13 residues. The CDR3 DNA has 39 bases and is translated from base 1. Read against the paper, the sample's time point label means: pretreatment peripheral blood. A cohort of 25 to 35 patients with locally advanced or metastatic urothelial carcinoma, treated at Memorial Sloan Kettering on a trial protocol, was included. Peripheral blood mononuclear cells were collected pretreatment and during treatment, at between 1 and 8 total time points per patient. The Qiagen DNeasy Blood extraction kit was used to purify genomic DNA from total PBMCs and from tumor samples. PBMCs were collected pretreatment and during treatment and were isolated and stored as previously described.

With regard to this clone: The specificity of this receptor is unknown. One base away there is no much larger clone; base qualities are not given.

The sample in question was PBMCs, obtained around atezolizumab (anti-PD-L1) treatment. This TCR derives from a man between 65 and 79 years old with urothelial cancer. This sequence uses TRBV6-6 and TRBJ1-2; TRBD1 might be the D gene, on 5 matching bases. The CDR3 sequence is CASRHGGDYGYTF. The DNA sequence reads TGTGCCAGCAGACACGGAGGGGACTATGGCTACACCTTC.